Each of the 15 T cell receptor beta chains below was sequenced from the same sample in a study of blood T cell repertoires in COVID-19 (dated by TCRdb to 2019 to 2021). The library was obtained by the immunoSEQ multiplex PCR assay. What TCRdb holds here is the immuneACCESS table cut down to in-frame rearrangements. Part of the clones is not present; checked against another copy, under half of the missing clones reflect an unresolved V gene, and the others are unexplained. Present in this sample are 250,000 or so clones, 70% to 90% of which were seen just once. Of the sample, roughly 0.95% is held by the ten largest clones. The sample consisted of PBMCs or T cells enriched from blood (not recorded which). All receptors come from a man aged 45 to 65 who had been exposed to COVID-19.

This sequence joins TRBV5-4 and TRBJ2-7; possible D gene TRBD1, 5 bases. The CDR3 extends over 14 amino acids. The V gene lost 0 bases and the J gene lost 6 bases, with 13 bases spanning the gap. The V gene's germline CDR1 is SGHNT and CDR2 YYREEE (reference sequence). CDR3: CASSLAPADIEQYF. The CDR3 region has the DNA TGTGCCAGCAGCTTGGCCCCCGCGGACATCGAGCAGTACTTC.

This clone has a single count. The V gene is TRBV30, the J gene TRBJ2-4, with TRBD1 matching over 8 bases. The V and J ends lost 5 bases and 3 bases, in that order; junction bases with no gene match: 6. The CDR3 has 14 amino acids. The germline V gene encodes CDR1 GTSNPN and CDR2 SVGIG (reference sequence). CDR3 in amino acids: CAWARTGSKNIQYF. In DNA form, the CDR3 reads TGTGCCTGGGCCCGGACAGGGAGCAAAAACATTCAGTACTTC.

This chain joins TRBV28 and TRBJ2-7; D is possibly TRBD2 (5 bases). This CDR3 contains 14 residues. CDR1 MDHEN and CDR2 SYDVKM come from the germline V gene. Trimming took 2 bases from V and 2 from J, leaving 10 bases between them. This chain's CDR3 is CASSLAGVTYEQYV. As DNA, the CDR3 is TGTGCCAGCAGTTTAGCGGGCGTAACCTACGAGCAGTACGTC.

The sample holds one count of this clone. This rearrangement joins TRBV4-2 to TRBJ2-7; D possibly corresponds to TRBD2 (6 bases). From germline, CDR1 is LGHNA and CDR2 YNFKEQ. The CDR3 has 15 residues. V was cut by 4 bases and J by 4 bases, with 17 bases left in between. The DNA for the CDR3 is TGTGCCAGCAGCCGACGGAGGGAAAAGTTGTACGAGCAGTACTTC. Translating it yields CASSRRREKLYEQYF.

This chain connects TRBV7-2 to TRBJ1-5; D remains ambiguous. Germline V gene lookup returns CDR1 SGHTA and CDR2 FQGNSA. Trimming removed 1 base from V and 6 bases from J, with 10 bases in between. The CDR3 is 14 amino acids. The CDR3 sequence is CASSLVSSGQPQHF. CDR3 nucleotide sequence: TGTGCCAGCAGCTTAGTTTCATCGGGTCAGCCCCAGCATTTT.

The chain is built from TRBV5-6 and TRBJ2-3; D perhaps matches TRBD1 (6 bases). CDR1 is SGHDT and CDR2 is YYEEEE in the germline V gene. The CDR3 runs to 16 residues. The ends were cut back, 6 bases at V and 3 bases at J, with 20 bases in the middle. The CDR3 sequence: CASTLRPRQGTDTQYF. CDR3 coding DNA: TGTGCCAGCACCCTGCGGCCAAGGCAGGGGACAGATACGCAGTATTTT. The variable domain in full, completed from reference TRBV5-6 and TRBJ2-3, reads DAGVTQSPTHLIKTRGQQVTLRCSPKSGHDTVSWYQQALGQGPQFIFQYYEEEERQRGNFPDRFSGHQFPNYSSELNVNALLLGDSALYLCASTLRPRQGTDTQYFGPGTRLTVL.

V gene TRBV5-1 combines with J gene TRBJ1-2; possibly TRBD1 for D (5 bases). V shed 0 bases and J shed 4 bases, with 13 bases lying between them. The germline V gene has CDR1 SGHRS and CDR2 YFSETQ. There are 15 residues in the CDR3. CDR3 coding DNA: TGCGCCAGCAGCTTGGACGGGACTGAACCCTATGGCTACACCTTC. This encodes CASSLDGTEPYGYTF. Together with reference TRBV5-1 and TRBJ1-2, the CDR3 gives the full variable domain: KAGVTQTPRYLIKTRGQQVTLSCSPISGHRSVSWYQQTPGQGLQFLFEYFSETQRNKGNFPGRFSGRQFSNSRSEMNVSTLELGDSALYLCASSLDGTEPYGYTFGSGTRLTVV.

This chain connects TRBV29-1 to TRBJ2-5; 7 bases align to TRBD2. Germline CDR1 is SQVTM and CDR2 is ANQGSEA. V dropped 1 base and J dropped 5; count of bases not matched to a gene: 1. The CDR3 covers 12 residues. DNA of the CDR3: TGCAGCGTTGAAGGAGCGGGGGAGACCCAGTACTTC. Its translation: CSVEGAGETQYF.

This sequence joins TRBV10-3 and TRBJ1-3; 10 bases are shared with TRBD1. Germline trimming cut 4 bases from V and 5 bases from J; bases unmatched to any gene: 14. This CDR3 contains 18 residues. Germline lookup yields CDR1 ENHRY and CDR2 SYGVKD. The CDR3 DNA reads TGTGCCATCAGTGCTCGCGGTGGATGGGACAGGGGTAGAAACACCATATATTTT. Residues: CAISARGGWDRGRNTIYF.

This clone has only one observation. CDR3 sequence: CASSQYSETQYF. In nucleotides, the CDR3 is TGTGCCAGCAGCCAATACAGTGAGACCCAGTACTTC. This chain connects TRBV3-1 (or the pseudogene TRBV3-2) to TRBJ2-5; D gene ambiguous. V was trimmed by 2 bases and J by 5 bases, leaving 6 bases between them. The CDR3 is 12 residues long. CDR1 and CDR2 (germline): LGHDT, YNNKEL (reference sequence).

The chain joins TRBV9 to TRBJ1-5; D remains ambiguous. The V gene's germline CDR1 is SGDLS and CDR2 YYNGEE. The CDR3 totals 14 residues. V lost 0 bases to trimming and J lost 1 base, with 5 bases between them. This CDR3 is CASSVGQSNQPQHF. The CDR3 DNA follows: TGTGCCAGCAGCGTAGGGCAAAGCAATCAGCCCCAGCATTTT. The whole variable domain, remainder taken from reference TRBV9 and TRBJ1-5, is DSGVTQTPKHLITATGQRVTLRCSPRSGDLSVYWYQQSLDQGLQFLIQYYNGEERAKGNILERFSAQQFPDLHSELNLSSLELGDSALYFCASSVGQSNQPQHFGDGTRLSIL.

The V and J genes are TRBV6-4 and TRBJ2-3, with a possible D match to TRBD1 (6 bases). The CDR3 totals 15 residues. Germline V lookup: CDR1 MRHNA, CDR2 SNTAGT. V was trimmed by 2 bases and J by 3 bases, leaving 12 bases between them. CDR3 loop: CASSDQGGDTDTQYF. In DNA form, the CDR3 reads TGTGCCAGCAGTGACCAAGGGGGAGATACAGATACGCAGTATTTT.

The CDR3 DNA sequence: TGTGCCAGTAGTATGGGACAGGGGGGGAACAATCAGCCCCAGCATTTT. Protein product: CASSMGQGGNNQPQHF. The genes are TRBV19 and TRBJ1-5; 11 bases map to TRBD1. This CDR3 is 16 amino acids long. Germline loops: CDR1 LNHDA, CDR2 SQIVND (reference sequence). With 3 bases clipped from V and 3 bases from J, the junction kept 4 bases outside the gene matches. The complete variable domain, with remaining parts taken from reference TRBV19 and TRBJ1-5, reads DGGITQSPKYLFRKEGQNVTLSCEQNLNHDAMYWYRQDPGQGLRLIYYSQIVNDFQKGDIAEGYSVSREKKESFPLTVTSAQKNPTAFYLCASSMGQGGNNQPQHFGDGTRLSIL.

The table lists this clone with a count of one. The chain uses TRBV5-6 and TRBJ2-1; D unclear. Trimming pared 4 bases from V and 10 bases from J, leaving 12 bases between. There are 12 residues in the CDR3. The germline V gene has CDR1 SGHDT and CDR2 YYEEEE. As DNA, the CDR3 is TGTGCCAGCAGCCCCCTGAGCCTAGAGCAGTTCTTC. Encoded protein: CASSPLSLEQFF.

This sequence joins TRBV19 and TRBJ1-4; 8 bases match TRBD1. The CDR3 sequence is 15 residues long. Germline V lookup: CDR1 LNHDA, CDR2 SQIVND (reference sequence). The V segment lost 6 bases and the J segment 2 bases; nucleotides outside the gene matches: 5. CDR3 region: CASRGRQGTNEKLFF. DNA for the CDR3: TGTGCCAGTAGGGGCCGACAGGGGACTAATGAAAAACTGTTTTTT. Using reference TRBV19 and TRBJ1-4 for the parts outside the CDR3, the full variable domain is DGGITQSPKYLFRKEGQNVTLSCEQNLNHDAMYWYRQDPGQGLRLIYYSQIVNDFQKGDIAEGYSVSREKKESFPLTVTSAQKNPTAFYLCASRGRQGTNEKLFFGSGTQLSVL.